This entry is about one T cell receptor (beta chain). What it recognizes is unknown. At the Johns Hopkins FTIC core, DNA taken from cultured CD4+ T cells was sequenced by way of the Oncomine TCR Beta short-read assay. TCRdb re-derived calls from the PCR reads in MiXCR, one entry per CDR3 protein. Among 13,000 or so distinct CDR3 sequences listed, over 40% were seen once. This sample was included in a study of vaccination and CD4 T cells after COVID-19. Germline loops: CDR1 SEHNR, CDR2 FQNEAQ (reference sequence). V was clipped by 5 bases and J by 3 bases, with 5 bases between them. The CDR3 is 12 residues long. Treatment described: roughly 11-day PBMC culture with coronavirus spike peptide pools or control peptides (ViraFEST assay).

This clonotype was obtained from a human donor who had recovered from COVID-19. The chain carries TRBV7-9 and TRBJ2-1; D not resolved. Sequencing used CD4+ T cells from blood, cultured in vitro. The CDR3 nucleotides are TGTGCCAGCAGCCCATTCTACAATGAGCAGTTCTTC. This gives the protein CASSPFYNEQFF.